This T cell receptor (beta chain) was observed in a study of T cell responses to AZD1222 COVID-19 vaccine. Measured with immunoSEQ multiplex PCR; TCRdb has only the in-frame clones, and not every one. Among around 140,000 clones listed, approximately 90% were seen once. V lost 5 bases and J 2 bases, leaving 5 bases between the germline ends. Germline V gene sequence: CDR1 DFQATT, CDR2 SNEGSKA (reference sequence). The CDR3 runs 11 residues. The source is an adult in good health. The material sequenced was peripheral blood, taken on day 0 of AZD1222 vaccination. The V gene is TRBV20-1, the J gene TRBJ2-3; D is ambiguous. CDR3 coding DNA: TGCAGTGCTGAAGCCACAGATACGCAGTATTTT. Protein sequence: CSAEATDTQYF.